Here is one T cell receptor beta chain with its context. The protocol was immunoSEQ multiplex PCR, while the TCRdb copy is restricted to in-frame clones and leaves out a portion. The data show about 160,000 clones, roughly 95% seen once. The sample belongs to a study of control samples from healthy donors and cancer patients. Germline V gene data show CDR1 as LNHDA and CDR2 as SQIVND (reference sequence). The CDR3 sequence is 13 residues long. Trimming took 4 bases from V and 5 from J, leaving 11 bases between them. The V call is TRBV19, the J call TRBJ1-1; D not certain. Sequencing input: blood. This TCR derives from a woman aged 25 to 39 in good health. CDR3 sequence: CASSTLGGTEAFF. CDR3 coding DNA: TGTGCCAGTAGTACGCTGGGAGGAACTGAAGCTTTCTTT.